Sequencing of this T cell receptor beta chain was carried out in a study of early T cells in non-severe SARS-CoV-2 infection. In the study overall: Sequencing used unsorted whole-blood bulk RNA, so chains lack pairing.

Unique molecular identifiers were added to individual cDNA molecules. TCRdb re-derived calls from the 5' RACE reads in MiXCR, one entry per CDR3 protein. The sample yields approximately 30,000 distinct CDR3 sequences, about 4.2% seen once. There are many counts of this clonotype. The CDR3 has 13 residues. V was shortened by 6 bases and J by 4 bases, with 11 bases between the two germline ends. Germline loops: CDR1 SGHAT, CDR2 FQNNGV. The sample comprised whole blood. V usage is TRBV11-2 and J usage is TRBJ2-3; a weak D match, TRBD2 (6 bases). The TCR was taken from an adult who was a healthcare worker with PCR-confirmed SARS-CoV-2 infection or an uninfected control (not recorded which). As DNA, the CDR3 is TGTGCCAGCAGGGGGGACTGGGCAGATACGCAGTATTTT. Translation: CASRGDWADTQYF.